This entry lists 6 T cell receptor beta chains sequenced from one sample in a study of T cells in Graves' hyperthyroidism and ophthalmopathy. TCR beta CDR3 regions were amplified from RNA. HTBI primers drove first-round RT-PCR of the TCR CDR3. TCRdb re-derived calls from the multiplex PCR reads in MiXCR, one entry per CDR3 protein. The profile shows around 450,000 distinct CDR3 sequences, about an eighth of them singletons. Material: blood. The source of these receptors is a woman aged 18-35 years with Graves' hyperthyroidism.

This clonotype has at least ten counts. The chain couples TRBV2 to TRBJ1-5, with a weak D call TRBD1 (5 bases). Trimming stripped 6 bases from V and 3 bases from J, with 15 bases between. Germline V gene sequence: CDR1 SNHLY, CDR2 FYNNEI. The CDR3 totals 15 residues. In DNA, the CDR3 is TGTGCCAGCAGCTTACAGGCGCAGCTCAATCAGCCCCAGCATTTT. Its translation: CASSLQAQLNQPQHF.

The chain couples TRBV19 to TRBJ2-3, with 8 bases aligning to TRBD2. This CDR3 is built from 14 residues. Germline values: CDR1 LNHDA, CDR2 SQIVND (reference sequence). After removal of 4 bases from V and 4 bases from J, the junction contained 4 bases not matched to a gene. CDR3 loop: CASSKRTSSDTQYF. CDR3 DNA: TGTGCCAGTAGTAAACGGACTAGCTCAGATACGCAGTATTTT.

The sample holds many counts of this clonotype. J is TRBJ1-1 and V is TRBV12-3 or TRBV12-4, with D unresolved. The V end lost 1 base, the J end lost 0 bases, and 9 bases lay between the germline ends. The CDR3 totals 15 residues. The CDR3 here is CASSLDPDLNTEAFF. Written as DNA, the CDR3 is TGTGCCAGCAGTTTAGACCCAGACTTGAACACTGAAGCTTTCTTT.

The chain combines TRBV20-1 with TRBJ2-7; 8 bases are a match to TRBD2. The CDR3 has 13 amino acids. CDR1 is DFQATT, CDR2 SNEGSKA, per germline (reference sequence). The junction had 8 bases not matched to a gene; V was cut back by 7 bases and J by 3 bases. The CDR3 coding sequence is TGCAGTGTCCATAGCCGGGGGGGCTACGAGCAGTACTTC. Translating gives CSVHSRGGYEQYF.

This clonotype was observed a few times. The chain has TRBV30 and TRBJ1-2, with 8 positions matching TRBD1. Losses at the gene ends were 2 bases for V and 8 bases for J; bases not matched to a gene: 7. The CDR3 runs to 13 residues. CDR1 GTSNPN and CDR2 SVGIG come from the germline V gene (reference sequence). CDR3 DNA: TGTGCCTGGAGTTTCCGGACAGGGTTAGGCTACACCTTC. It encodes CAWSFRTGLGYTF.

There are many counts of this clonotype. The chain employs TRBV12-3 or TRBV12-4 and TRBJ1-4; maybe TRBD1 (5 bases). Deletions cut 0 bases from V and 8 bases from J, with 7 bases between. The CDR3 length is 13 residues. The CDR3 loop reads CASSLAGTEKLFF. The CDR3 DNA reads as TGTGCCAGCAGTTTAGCGGGGACCGAAAAACTGTTTTTT.